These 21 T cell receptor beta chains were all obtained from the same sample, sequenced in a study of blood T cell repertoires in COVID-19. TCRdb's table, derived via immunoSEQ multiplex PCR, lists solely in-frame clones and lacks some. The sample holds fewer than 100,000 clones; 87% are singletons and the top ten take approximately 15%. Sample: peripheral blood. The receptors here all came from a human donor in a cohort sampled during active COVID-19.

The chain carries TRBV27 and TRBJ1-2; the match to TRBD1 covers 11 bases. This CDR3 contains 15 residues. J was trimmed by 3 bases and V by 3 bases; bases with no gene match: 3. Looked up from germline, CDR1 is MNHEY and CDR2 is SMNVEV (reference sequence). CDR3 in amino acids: CASSFLGQGDYGYTF. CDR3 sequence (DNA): TGTGCCAGCAGTTTCCTGGGACAGGGGGACTATGGCTACACCTTC.

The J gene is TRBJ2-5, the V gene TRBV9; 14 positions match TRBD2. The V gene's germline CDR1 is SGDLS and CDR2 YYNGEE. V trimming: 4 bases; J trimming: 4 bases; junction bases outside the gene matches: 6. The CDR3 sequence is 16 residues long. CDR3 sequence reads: CASSSQTSGGAETQYF. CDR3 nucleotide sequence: TGTGCCAGCAGCTCACAGACTAGCGGGGGGGCAGAGACCCAGTACTTC.

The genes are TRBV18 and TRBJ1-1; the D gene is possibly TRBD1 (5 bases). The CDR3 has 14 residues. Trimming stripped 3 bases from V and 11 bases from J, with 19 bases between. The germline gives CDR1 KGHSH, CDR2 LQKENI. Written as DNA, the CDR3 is TGTGCCAGCTCACCGTCCAGGGTTCCTACAAGGGCTTTCTTT. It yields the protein CASSPSRVPTRAFF.

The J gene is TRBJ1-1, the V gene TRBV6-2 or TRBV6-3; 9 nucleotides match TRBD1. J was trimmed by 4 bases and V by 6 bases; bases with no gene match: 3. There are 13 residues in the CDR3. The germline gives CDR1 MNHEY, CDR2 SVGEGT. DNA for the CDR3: TGTGCCAGCAGCGACAGGGGGGGCACTGAAGCTTTCTTT. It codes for CASSDRGGTEAFF.

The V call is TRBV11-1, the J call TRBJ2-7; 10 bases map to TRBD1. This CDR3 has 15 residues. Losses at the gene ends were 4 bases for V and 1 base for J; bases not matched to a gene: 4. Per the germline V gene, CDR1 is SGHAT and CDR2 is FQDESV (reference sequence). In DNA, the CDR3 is TGTGCCAGCAGCTCGCCGGGACAGGGGTCCTACGAGCAGTACTTC. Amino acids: CASSSPGQGSYEQYF.

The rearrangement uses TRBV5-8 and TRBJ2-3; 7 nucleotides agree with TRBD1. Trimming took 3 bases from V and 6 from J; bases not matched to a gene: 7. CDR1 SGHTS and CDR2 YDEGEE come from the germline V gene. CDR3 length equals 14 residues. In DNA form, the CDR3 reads TGTGCCAGCAGCTCGACAGGGTTCAGGGATACGCAGTATTTT. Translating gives CASSSTGFRDTQYF.

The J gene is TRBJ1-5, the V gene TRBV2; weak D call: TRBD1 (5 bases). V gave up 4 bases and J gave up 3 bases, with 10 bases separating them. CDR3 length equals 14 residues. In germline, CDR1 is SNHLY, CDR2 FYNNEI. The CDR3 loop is CASSAQGINQPQHF. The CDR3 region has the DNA TGTGCCAGCAGTGCTCAGGGAATCAATCAGCCCCAGCATTTT.

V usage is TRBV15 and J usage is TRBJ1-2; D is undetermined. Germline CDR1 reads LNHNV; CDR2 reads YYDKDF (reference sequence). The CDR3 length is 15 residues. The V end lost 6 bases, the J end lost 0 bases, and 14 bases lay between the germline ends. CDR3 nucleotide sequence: TGTGCCACCAGTTCCGGACTGTTAGCTAACTATGGCTACACCTTC. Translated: CATSSGLLANYGYTF.

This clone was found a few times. The CDR3 here is CASIQSGSGSYNEQFF. Written as DNA, the CDR3 is TGTGCCAGTATACAAAGTGGTAGCGGGTCCTACAATGAGCAGTTCTTC. The chain carries TRBV28 and TRBJ2-1; TRBD2 matches at 7 bases. The CDR3 is made up of 16 amino acids. Germline V CDR1 and CDR2: MDHEN, SYDVKM. Trimming took 9 bases from V and 1 from J; bases not matched to a gene: 12.

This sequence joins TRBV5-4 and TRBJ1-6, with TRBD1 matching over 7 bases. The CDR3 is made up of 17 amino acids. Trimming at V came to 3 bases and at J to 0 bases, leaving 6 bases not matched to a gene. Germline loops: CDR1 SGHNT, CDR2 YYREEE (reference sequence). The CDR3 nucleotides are TGTGCCAGCAGCTGGGGACAGTCCAGCTCCTATAATTCACCCCTCCACTTT. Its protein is CASSWGQSSSYNSPLHF.

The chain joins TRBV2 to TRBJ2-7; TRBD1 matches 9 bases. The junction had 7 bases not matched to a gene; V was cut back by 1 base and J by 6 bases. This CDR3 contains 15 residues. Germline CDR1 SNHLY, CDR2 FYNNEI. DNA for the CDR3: TGTGCCAGCAGTGAAGACAGGGGGCAGACATTCGAGCAGTACTTC. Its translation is CASSEDRGQTFEQYF.

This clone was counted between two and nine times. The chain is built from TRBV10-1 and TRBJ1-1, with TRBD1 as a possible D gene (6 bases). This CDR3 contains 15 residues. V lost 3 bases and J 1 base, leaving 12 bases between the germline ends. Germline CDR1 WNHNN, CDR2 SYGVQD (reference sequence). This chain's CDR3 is CASSDPGTPNTEAFF. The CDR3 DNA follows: TGCGCCAGCAGTGATCCCGGGACACCGAACACTGAAGCTTTCTTT.

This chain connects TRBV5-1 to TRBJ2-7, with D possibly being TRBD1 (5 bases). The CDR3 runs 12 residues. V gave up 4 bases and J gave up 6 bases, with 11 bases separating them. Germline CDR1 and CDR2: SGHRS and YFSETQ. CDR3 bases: TGCGCCAGCAGCCCCCAGGGTGTCGAGCAGTACTTC. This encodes CASSPQGVEQYF.

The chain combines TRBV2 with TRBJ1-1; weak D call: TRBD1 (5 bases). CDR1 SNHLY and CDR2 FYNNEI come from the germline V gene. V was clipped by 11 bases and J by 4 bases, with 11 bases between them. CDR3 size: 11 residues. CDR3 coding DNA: TGTGCCGGGCGCGGGGGCACTGAAGCTTTCTTT. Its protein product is CAGRGGTEAFF.

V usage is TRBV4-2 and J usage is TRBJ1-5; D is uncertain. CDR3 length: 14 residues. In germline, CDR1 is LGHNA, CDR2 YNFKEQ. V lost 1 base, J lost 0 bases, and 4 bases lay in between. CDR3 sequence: CASSQVASNQPQHF. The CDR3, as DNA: TGTGCCAGCAGCCAAGTGGCTAGCAATCAGCCCCAGCATTTT.

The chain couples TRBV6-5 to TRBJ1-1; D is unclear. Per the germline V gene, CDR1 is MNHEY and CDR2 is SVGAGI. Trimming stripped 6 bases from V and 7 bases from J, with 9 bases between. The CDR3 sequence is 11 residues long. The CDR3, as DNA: TGTGCCAGCAGCTCCGGAGTTGAAGCTTTCTTT. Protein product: CASSSGVEAFF.

The CDR3 protein is CASSFYGRTTYNEQFF. Written as DNA, the CDR3 is TGTGCCAGCAGCTTCTACGGGAGAACCACCTACAATGAGCAGTTCTTC. The chain is built from TRBV7-9 and TRBJ2-1, with D possibly TRBD2 on 6 matching bases. The CDR3 runs to 16 residues. V was trimmed by 3 bases and J by 2 bases, leaving 14 bases between them. Germline lookup yields CDR1 SEHNR and CDR2 FQNEAQ (reference sequence).

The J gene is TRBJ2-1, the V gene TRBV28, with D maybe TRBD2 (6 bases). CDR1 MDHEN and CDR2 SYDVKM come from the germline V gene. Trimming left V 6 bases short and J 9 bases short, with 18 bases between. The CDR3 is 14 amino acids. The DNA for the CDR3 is TGTGCCAGCAGCGCCGGGACTGCATCCTTTGAGCAGTTCTTC. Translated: CASSAGTASFEQFF.

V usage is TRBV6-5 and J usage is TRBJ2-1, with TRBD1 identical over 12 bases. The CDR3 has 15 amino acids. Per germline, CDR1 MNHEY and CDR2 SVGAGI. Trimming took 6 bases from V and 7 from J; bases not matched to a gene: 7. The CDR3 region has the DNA TGTGCCAGCAGGGCCGGGACAGGGGGCTTAAATGAGCAGTTCTTC. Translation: CASRAGTGGLNEQFF.

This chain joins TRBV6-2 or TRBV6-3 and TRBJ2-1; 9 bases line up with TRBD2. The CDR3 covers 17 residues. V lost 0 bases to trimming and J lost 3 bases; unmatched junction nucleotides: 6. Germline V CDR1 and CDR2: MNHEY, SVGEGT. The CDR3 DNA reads TGTGCCAGCAGTTACTCGATAGCGGGAGAGGACTACAATGAGCAGTTCTTC. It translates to CASSYSIAGEDYNEQFF.

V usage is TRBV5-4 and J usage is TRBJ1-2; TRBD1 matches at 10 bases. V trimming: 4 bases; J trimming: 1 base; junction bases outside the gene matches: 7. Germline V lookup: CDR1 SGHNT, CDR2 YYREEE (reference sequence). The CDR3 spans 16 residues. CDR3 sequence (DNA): TGTGCCAGCAGCCTACGGACAGGGGGGGTTAACTATGGCTACACCTTC. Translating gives CASSLRTGGVNYGYTF.